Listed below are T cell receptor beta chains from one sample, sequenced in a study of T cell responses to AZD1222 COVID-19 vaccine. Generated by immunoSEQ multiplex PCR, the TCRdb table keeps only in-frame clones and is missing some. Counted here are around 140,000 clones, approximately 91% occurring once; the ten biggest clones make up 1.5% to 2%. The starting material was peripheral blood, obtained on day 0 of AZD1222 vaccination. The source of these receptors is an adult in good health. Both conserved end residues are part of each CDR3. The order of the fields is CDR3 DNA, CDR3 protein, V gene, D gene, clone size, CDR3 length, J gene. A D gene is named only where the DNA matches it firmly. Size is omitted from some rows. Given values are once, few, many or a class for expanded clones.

DNA: TGTGCCAGCAGCCCAAGGGACAGCGCCCGGGGCTACACCTTC
CDR3: CASSPRDSARGYTF
V: TRBV5-4
D: TRBD1
size: NA
length: 14
J: TRBJ1-2

DNA: TGCGCCAGCAGCCAAGATCTCGCCGAGGGGAGGATTTACGAGCAGTACTTC
CDR3: CASSQDLAEGRIYEQYF
V: TRBV4-3
D: NA
size: NA
length: 17
J: TRBJ2-7

DNA: TGTGCCAGCAGCTTATGGGGGGGTGAAAAACTGTTTTTT
CDR3: CASSLWGGEKLFF
V: TRBV13
D: NA
size: NA
length: 13
J: TRBJ1-4

DNA: TGTGCCAGCAGCGTGGGTGCGGGGGGCTACAATGAGCAGTTCTTC
CDR3: CASSVGAGGYNEQFF
V: TRBV9
D: TRBD2
size: NA
length: 15
J: TRBJ2-1

DNA: TGTGCCAGCAGTTTTGGGGGGTCGCTCGAGCAGTACTTC
CDR3: CASSFGGSLEQYF
V: TRBV12-3/TRBV12-4
D: NA
size: NA
length: 13
J: TRBJ2-7

DNA: TGTGCCAGCAGCTTAGTGGGAGTCTCTGGAAACACCATATATTTT
CDR3: CASSLVGVSGNTIYF
V: TRBV7-2
D: NA
size: NA
length: 15
J: TRBJ1-3

DNA: TGTGCCAGCAGCCAACTTACAGGGGCGATTTACAATGAGCAGTTCTTC
CDR3: CASSQLTGAIYNEQFF
V: TRBV14
D: TRBD1
size: once
length: 16
J: TRBJ2-1

DNA: TGTGCCAGTAGTAACGGGCAGGCGGCTGAAAAACTGTTTTTT
CDR3: CASSNGQAAEKLFF
V: TRBV19
D: NA
size: few
length: 14
J: TRBJ1-4

DNA: TGTGCCAGCGCCCCCCCATCAGGACAGGGCGGGCCGTACAAAGTCACAGATACGCAGTATTTT
CDR3: CASAPPSGQGGPYKVTDTQYF
V: TRBV3-1/TRBV3-2
D: TRBD1
size: NA
length: 21
J: TRBJ2-3

DNA: TGTGCCAGCAGCTTACGGAGGGATAGCCCGAGGAATGAGCAGTTCTTC
CDR3: CASSLRRDSPRNEQFF
V: TRBV7-3
D: NA
size: NA
length: 16
J: TRBJ2-1

DNA: TGTGCCAGCAGCCCTCCAGCGGGGTACGGTGAAGCTTTCTTT
CDR3: CASSPPAGYGEAFF
V: TRBV11-1
D: NA
size: NA
length: 14
J: TRBJ1-1